Listed below are T cell receptor beta chains from one sample, sequenced in a study of blood T cell repertoires in COVID-19. Sequenced by immunoSEQ multiplex PCR; TCRdb stores in-frame clones only, minus some. Of about 130,000 clones listed, 87% are singletons. The specimen sequenced was peripheral blood. The receptors derive from a woman in her fifties or sixties with acute or convalescent COVID-19. Each CDR3 is given without its conserved first and last residue. D genes are given only for firm matches. Not every row has a clone size; where given, it reads once, few, many or a size class.

>TRBV2|.|TRBJ1-1|12|TRBD1
ASKPATGGTEAF
>TRBV7-3|.|TRBJ2-3|14|TRBD2
ASSRRAGGGSDTQY
>TRBV3-1/TRBV3-2|.|TRBJ2-5|16|TRBD2
ASSRTRIAGLGQETQY
>TRBV28|.|TRBJ2-1|12|.
ASSLSGQPNEQF
>TRBV19|.|TRBJ1-5|12|.
ASSVVGGHQPQH
>TRBV18|.|TRBJ1-1|12|.
ASSPNPGNTEAF
>TRBV4-1|.|TRBJ2-5|13|TRBD2
ASSQGAGVKETQY
>TRBV7-9|.|TRBJ2-3|12|.
ASSLGARDNTQY
>TRBV28|.|TRBJ2-7|12|.
ASSQSNLVHEQY
>TRBV19|.|TRBJ1-2|11|TRBD1
ASTGTGARGYT
>TRBV5-1|once|TRBJ2-1|14|TRBD1
ASSAQGQGAGNEQF
>TRBV29-1|.|TRBJ1-1|9|.
TGVLNTEAF
>TRBV30|.|TRBJ2-1|17|TRBD2
AWARWGLAGLPIQNEQF
>TRBV28|.|TRBJ1-4|12|TRBD1
ASSPQGAGEKLF
>TRBV6-6|.|TRBJ2-3|16|TRBD1
ASSREGAQGVITDTQY
>TRBV7-3|.|TRBJ1-2|13|.
ASSPEGADRDGYT
>TRBV21-1|.|TRBJ2-7|15|.
ASSKDHTTSPFYEQY
>TRBV6-6|.|TRBJ2-3|13|TRBD2
ASRPFSGKTDTQY
>TRBV7-3|.|TRBJ1-1|12|.
ASSLLGAGTEAF
>TRBV7-3|once|TRBJ2-1|12|.
ASSLTGGSNEQF
>TRBV19|.|TRBJ2-2|12|TRBD2
ASFSGVNTGELF
>TRBV28|few|TRBJ1-2|13|TRBD1
ASSYGQGDVYGYT
>TRBV19|.|TRBJ2-3|14|TRBD2
ASKGGLAGSTDTQY
>TRBV4-1|once|TRBJ1-1|11|.
ASSQDLRLAAF
>TRBV25-1|.|TRBJ2-7|13|TRBD1
ATKARDRGPYEQY
>TRBV28|.|TRBJ2-6|14|.
ASTEGTLSGANVLT
>TRBV19|.|TRBJ1-5|12|.
ASSILEINQPQH
>TRBV2|once|TRBJ2-5|12|TRBD1
ASSMTGLQETQY
>TRBV11-2|few|TRBJ1-2|12|.
ASSLDTKNYGYT
>TRBV6-5|.|TRBJ1-2|13|.
ASSPRTPGDYGYT
>TRBV19|.|TRBJ2-3|15|TRBD1
ASSPGTGRANTDTQY
>TRBV7-9|few|TRBJ2-7|10|.
ASSREIYEQY
>TRBV11-3|.|TRBJ2-3|12|.
ASSLGPRMHTQY
>TRBV30|once|TRBJ2-7|10|.
AWSDQNYEQY
>TRBV6-5|.|TRBJ1-2|11|.
ASSYSWGNGYT
>TRBV5-1|once|TRBJ2-1|14|TRBD2
ASSLSGTSVAIEQF
>TRBV20-1|.|TRBJ2-1|14|TRBD2
SASPPIGGSWNEQF
>TRBV7-7|once|TRBJ2-1|13|TRBD1
ASSLQGGSNDEQF
>TRBV21-1|.|TRBJ1-4|14|.
ASSKEGRDRAEKLF
>TRBV19|.|TRBJ1-1|12|.
ASSKRAGGTEAF
>TRBV5-1|.|TRBJ1-2|10|.
ASSSQGDGYT
>TRBV19|.|TRBJ1-2|10|.
ASSTLNYGYT
>TRBV24-1|.|TRBJ1-5|14|.
ATSDRTDYSNQPQH
>TRBV12-3/TRBV12-4|.|TRBJ1-4|10|.
ASSFWGEKLF
>TRBV5-1|few|TRBJ2-1|13|TRBD2
ASSLDGGAGGEQF
>TRBV6-5|.|TRBJ1-4|14|TRBD1
ASSSSRGSRQEKLF
>TRBV11-2|.|TRBJ2-5|13|.
ASSLVGGDPETQY
>TRBV27|.|TRBJ2-1|12|TRBD2
ASRTSGIYNEQF
>TRBV9|.|TRBJ1-4|13|.
ASSVGPGRNEKLF
>TRBV5-5|.|TRBJ1-2|10|.
ASSLTDSGYT
>TRBV3-1/TRBV3-2|once|TRBJ1-3|14|.
ASSTSRLSSGNTIY